A selection of T cell receptor beta chains follows, all from one sample in a study of memory CD4+ T cells and cytomegalovirus serostatus. Libraries were prepared by immunoSEQ multiplex PCR; TCRdb keeps only in-frame clonotypes and omits some of them. Of tens of thousands of clones in the sample, roughly 84% were seen once. The material sequenced was memory CD4+ T cells from blood. The origin of the receptors is an adult in good health and CMV-seronegative. Some clones in this sample may be carry-over from other donors' samples. The CDR3 runs from the conserved cysteine through the conserved F or W. D genes are given only for firm matches. A clone size is listed for some rows: how often the clone was seen (once, few, many), or a class if it is expanded.

NA,TRBV5-1,TRBJ1-2,NA,TGCGCCAGCAGGGCTGCAGGGGCGGGGAACTATGGCTACACCTTC,CASRAAGAGNYGYTF
NA,TRBV11-2,TRBJ2-7,NA,TGTGCCAGCAGCTCCCTACGCAATAGGAGTGGCGAGCAGTACTTC,CASSSLRNRSGEQYF
NA,TRBV28,TRBJ1-5,NA,TGTGCCAGCCGGACCTATAGCAATCAGCCCCAGCATTTT,CASRTYSNQPQHF
TRBD1,TRBV30,TRBJ1-3,NA,TGTGCCTGGAGGGGACAGCTCTCTGGAAACACCATATATTTT,CAWRGQLSGNTIYF
NA,TRBV7-2,TRBJ2-5,once,TGTGCCAGCAGCAGCCGTAGCGGAGGGGCTAAAGAGACCCAGTACTTC,CASSSRSGGAKETQYF
TRBD1,TRBV5-1,TRBJ1-3,NA,TGCGCCAGCAGCCCCGGGGACAGGGGTAACACCATATATTTT,CASSPGDRGNTIYF
NA,TRBV5-4,TRBJ1-1,NA,TGTGCCAGCAGCTTGGACCTACAGGGACCCACTGAAGCTTTCTTT,CASSLDLQGPTEAFF
NA,TRBV10-3,TRBJ2-4,once,TGTGCCATCAGTGAAGGGGCGGCCAAAAACATTCAGTACTTC,CAISEGAAKNIQYF
NA,TRBV19,TRBJ1-1,NA,TGTGCCAGTTCGGGCTGGGCGAGCAAAAGGACTGAAGCTTTCTTT,CASSGWASKRTEAFF
TRBD1,TRBV30,TRBJ1-2,few,TGTGCCTGCAACCGGGACAGGCCCGCCGGCTACACCTTC,CACNRDRPAGYTF
TRBD1,TRBV7-2,TRBJ1-2,NA,TGTGCCAGCAGCTCCGGGACAGGGGTCTATGGCTACACCTTC,CASSSGTGVYGYTF
NA,TRBV5-1,TRBJ2-2,NA,TGCGCCAGCAGCTTGGGTTCAGGGGCGAACACCGGGGAGCTGTTTTTT,CASSLGSGANTGELFF
TRBD1,TRBV5-1,TRBJ2-1,NA,TGCGCCAGCAGCTTGACGGGACAGCCCAACAATGAGCAGTTCTTC,CASSLTGQPNNEQFF
TRBD1,TRBV11-2,TRBJ2-7,NA,TGTGCCAGCAGCCCGAAACCGACAGGGTCCTACGAGCAGTACTTC,CASSPKPTGSYEQYF
TRBD1,TRBV5-1,TRBJ2-2,NA,TGCGCCAGCAGCCGGGACAGGGGGGCCGGGGAGCTGTTTTTT,CASSRDRGAGELFF
NA,TRBV19,TRBJ2-1,NA,TGTGCCACCAGAGGAGCCATCACCAGCTCCTACAATGAGCAGTTCTTC,CATRGAITSSYNEQFF
TRBD2,TRBV18,TRBJ2-7,NA,TGTGCCAGCTCACCGGGGGGGGAGTCTTACCACGAGCAGTACTTC,CASSPGGESYHEQYF
NA,TRBV5-1,TRBJ1-2,few,TGCGCCAGCAGCTTGGACAGGGTGCAGGGCTACACCTTC,CASSLDRVQGYTF
TRBD1,TRBV7-2,TRBJ1-4,NA,TGTGCCAGCAGCTTCAGACAGGGGATAACTAATGAAAAACTGTTTTTT,CASSFRQGITNEKLFF
NA,TRBV11-2,TRBJ1-6,NA,TGTGCCAGCAGCTCTAGACGGAACTATAATTCACCCCTCCACTTT,CASSSRRNYNSPLHF
NA,TRBV2,TRBJ2-3,NA,TGTGCCAGCAATGAGGTGAGGCGCACAGATACGCAGTATTTT,CASNEVRRTDTQYF
TRBD1,TRBV18,TRBJ2-1,NA,TGTGCCAGCTCACCTACAGGGGGCGTTTCCTACAATGAGCAGTTCTTC,CASSPTGGVSYNEQFF
NA,TRBV1,TRBJ2-3,NA,TGCACCAGCAGCCAGGCCGGGGCCCGAGATACGCAGTATTTT,CTSSQAGARDTQYF
NA,TRBV10-3,TRBJ1-5,once,TGTGCCATCAGTGAGTCGCCAAATCAGCCCCAGCATTTT,CAISESPNQPQHF
TRBD1,TRBV28,TRBJ2-6,NA,TGTGCCAGCAGCCCAGGATGGGACAGGGCCTCCTCTGGGGCCAACGTCCTGACTTTC,CASSPGWDRASSGANVLTF
NA,TRBV6-1,TRBJ1-5,NA,TGTGCCAGCAGTGAATTTCCATATCAGCCCCAGCATTTT,CASSEFPYQPQHF
NA,TRBV28,TRBJ2-4,NA,TGTGCCAGCAGTTTATTTGGCGTGGACATTCAGTACTTC,CASSLFGVDIQYF
NA,TRBV5-1,TRBJ1-3,few,TGCGCCAGCAGCTTGGCCCTCGGCGGGGGCAAGAGTGGAAACACCATATATTTT,CASSLALGGGKSGNTIYF
NA,TRBV11-2,TRBJ1-1,NA,TGTGCCAGCGGCCTCCGGGAGAACACTGAAGCTTTCTTT,CASGLRENTEAFF